This TCR beta chain was found in a study of cytomegalovirus exposure and HLA in healthy donors. Regarding the study as a whole: Reportedly, fewer N-insertions than the roughly 600-donor mean appeared in an Asian-associated ancestry cluster in a later analysis.

With 60 Vbeta and 13 Jbeta primers, the PCR was carried out. Sequencing used immunoSEQ multiplex PCR; TCRdb keeps in-frame clones, though not all of them. The data contain 150,000 to 200,000 clones, around 83% of them singletons. V was clipped by 3 bases and J by 0 bases, with 12 bases between them. The CDR3 contains 15 residues. Germline CDR1 and CDR2: SGHVS and FQNEAQ. With respect to this clone: The antigen remains unidentified.

Material: PBMCs. This receptor was obtained from a man aged 18 to 30 in good health and CMV-seropositive. J is TRBJ2-7 and V is TRBV7-8; the D gene is possibly TRBD2 (5 bases). The CDR3 region is CASSFLASNSYEQYF. CDR3 coding DNA: TGTGCCAGCAGCTTCCTAGCCTCTAACTCCTACGAGCAGTACTTC.